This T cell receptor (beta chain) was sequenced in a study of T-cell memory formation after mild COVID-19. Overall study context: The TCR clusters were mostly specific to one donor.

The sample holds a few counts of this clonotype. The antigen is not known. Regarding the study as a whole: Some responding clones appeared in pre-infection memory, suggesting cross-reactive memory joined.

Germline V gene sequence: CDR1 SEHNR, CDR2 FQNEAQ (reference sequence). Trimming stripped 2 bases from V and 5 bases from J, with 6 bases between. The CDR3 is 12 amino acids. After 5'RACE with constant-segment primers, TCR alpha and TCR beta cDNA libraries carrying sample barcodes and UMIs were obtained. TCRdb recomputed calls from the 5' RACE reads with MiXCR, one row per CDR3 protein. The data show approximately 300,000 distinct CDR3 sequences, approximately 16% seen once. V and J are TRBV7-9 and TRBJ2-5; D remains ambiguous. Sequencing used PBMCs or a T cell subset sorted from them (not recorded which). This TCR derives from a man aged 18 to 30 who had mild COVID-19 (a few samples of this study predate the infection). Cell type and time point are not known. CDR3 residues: CASSLNRETQYF. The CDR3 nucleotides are TGTGCCAGCAGCTTAAATAGGGAGACCCAGTACTTC. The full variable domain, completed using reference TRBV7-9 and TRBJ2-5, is DTGVSQNPRHKITKRGQNVTFRCDPISEHNRLYWYRQTLGQGPEFLTYFQNEAQLEKSRLLSDRFSAERPKGSFSTLEIQRTEQGDSAMYLCASSLNRETQYFGPGTRLLVL.